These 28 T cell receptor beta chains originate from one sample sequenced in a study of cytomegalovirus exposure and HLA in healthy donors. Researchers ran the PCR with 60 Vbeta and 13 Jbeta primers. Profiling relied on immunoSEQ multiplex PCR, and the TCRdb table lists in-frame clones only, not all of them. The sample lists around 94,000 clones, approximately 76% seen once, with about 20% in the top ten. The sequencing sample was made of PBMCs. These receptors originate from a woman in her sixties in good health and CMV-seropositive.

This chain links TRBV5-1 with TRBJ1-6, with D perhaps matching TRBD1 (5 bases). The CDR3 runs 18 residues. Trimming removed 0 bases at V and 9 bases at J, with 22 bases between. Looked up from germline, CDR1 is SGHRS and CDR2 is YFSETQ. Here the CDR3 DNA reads TGCGCCAGCAGCTTGGGGGCCGCCGGGGGTGGAGGACTTTCACCCCTCCACTTT. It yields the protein CASSLGAAGGGGLSPLHF.

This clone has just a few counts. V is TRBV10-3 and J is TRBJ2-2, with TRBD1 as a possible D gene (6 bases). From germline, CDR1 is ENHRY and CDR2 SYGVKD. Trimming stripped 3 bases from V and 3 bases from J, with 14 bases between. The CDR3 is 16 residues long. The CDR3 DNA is TGTGCCATCAGTGAACCGGAGGCAGGGGACACCGGGGAGCTGTTTTTT. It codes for CAISEPEAGDTGELFF.

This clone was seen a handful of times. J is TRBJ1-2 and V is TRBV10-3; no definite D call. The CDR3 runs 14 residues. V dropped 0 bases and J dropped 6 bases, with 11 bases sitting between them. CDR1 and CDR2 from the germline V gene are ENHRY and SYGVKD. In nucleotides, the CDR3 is TGTGCCATCAGTGAGTCGATAACAGTGGATGGCTACACCTTC. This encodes CAISESITVDGYTF.

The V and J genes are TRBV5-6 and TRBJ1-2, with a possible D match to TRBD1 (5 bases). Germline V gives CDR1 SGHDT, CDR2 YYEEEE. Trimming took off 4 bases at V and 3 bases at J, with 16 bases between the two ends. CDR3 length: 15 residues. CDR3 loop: CASSLRQGGYYGYTF. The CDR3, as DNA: TGTGCCAGCAGCCTGCGGCAGGGAGGGTACTATGGCTACACCTTC.

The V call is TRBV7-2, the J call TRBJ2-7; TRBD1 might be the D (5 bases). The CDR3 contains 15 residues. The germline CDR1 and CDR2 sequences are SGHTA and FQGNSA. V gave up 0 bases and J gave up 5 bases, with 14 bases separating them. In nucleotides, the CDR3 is TGTGCCAGCAGCTTAGCTTATCAGGGCCCCCACGAGCAGTACTTC. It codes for CASSLAYQGPHEQYF.

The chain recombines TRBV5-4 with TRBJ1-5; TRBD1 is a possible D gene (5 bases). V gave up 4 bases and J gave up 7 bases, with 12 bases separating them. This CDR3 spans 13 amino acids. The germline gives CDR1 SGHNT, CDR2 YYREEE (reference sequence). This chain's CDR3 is CASSIQGKQPQHF. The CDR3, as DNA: TGTGCCAGCAGCATTCAGGGTAAACAGCCCCAGCATTTT.

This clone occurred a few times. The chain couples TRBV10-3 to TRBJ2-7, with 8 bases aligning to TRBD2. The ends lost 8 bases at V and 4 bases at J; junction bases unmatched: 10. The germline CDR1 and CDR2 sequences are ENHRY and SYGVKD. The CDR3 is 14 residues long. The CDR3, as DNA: TGTGCCATCGCGGGGGGTGGTACGGGGTACGAGCAGTACTTC. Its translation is CAIAGGGTGYEQYF.

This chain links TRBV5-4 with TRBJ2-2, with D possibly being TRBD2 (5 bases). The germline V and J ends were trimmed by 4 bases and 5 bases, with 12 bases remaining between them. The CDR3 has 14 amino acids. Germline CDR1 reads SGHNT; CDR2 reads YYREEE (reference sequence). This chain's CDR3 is CASSLNSGTGELFF. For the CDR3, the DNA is TGTGCCAGCAGCCTAAATTCGGGAACCGGGGAGCTGTTTTTT.

CDR3 sequence: CASSLHLTVAKNIQYF. In DNA, the CDR3 is TGTGCCAGCAGTTTACATCTGACTGTAGCCAAAAACATTCAGTACTTC. J is TRBJ2-4 and V is TRBV27; D unresolved. Trimming shortened V by 2 bases and J by 0 bases, and 11 bases separated the two germline ends. The CDR3 consists of 16 residues. CDR1 MNHEY and CDR2 SMNVEV come from the germline V gene (reference sequence).

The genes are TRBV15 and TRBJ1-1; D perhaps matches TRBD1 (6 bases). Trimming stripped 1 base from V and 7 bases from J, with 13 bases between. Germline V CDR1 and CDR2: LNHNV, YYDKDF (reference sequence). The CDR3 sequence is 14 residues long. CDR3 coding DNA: TGTGCCACCAGCAGAGGTGGGGGGGCCGATGAAGCTTTCTTT. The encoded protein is CATSRGGGADEAFF.

CDR3 in DNA: TGTGCCAGCAGCCTACAATTGGGAGCCGAGCCAGATACGCAGTATTTT. Residues: CASSLQLGAEPDTQYF. The gene calls are TRBV7-9 and TRBJ2-3; D possibly corresponds to TRBD2 (5 bases). Germline V gene lookup returns CDR1 SEHNR and CDR2 FQNEAQ (reference sequence). The germline V and J ends were trimmed by 5 bases and 4 bases, with 19 bases remaining between them. The CDR3 has 16 amino acids.

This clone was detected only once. CDR3 DNA sequence: TGTGCCAGCAGCTTCGGACAGGGCCGAGGCTATGGCTACACCTTC. It specifies CASSFGQGRGYGYTF. The rearrangement joins TRBV7-9 to TRBJ1-2; 8 bases align to TRBD1. CDR1 and CDR2 (germline): SEHNR, FQNEAQ (reference sequence). The CDR3 runs to 15 residues. Germline trimming cut 3 bases from V and 4 bases from J; bases unmatched to any gene: 7. Complete variable domain (other parts from reference TRBV7-9 and TRBJ1-2): DTGVSQNPRHKITKRGQNVTFRCDPISEHNRLYWYRQTLGQGPEFLTYFQNEAQLEKSRLLSDRFSAERPKGSFSTLEIQRTEQGDSAMYLCASSFGQGRGYGYTFGSGTRLTVV.

CDR3 nucleotides: TGCGCCAGCAGTGCCAGGGCAGATACGCAGTATTTT. Amino acids: CASSARADTQYF. The chain employs TRBV5-1 and TRBJ2-3; tentative D call: TRBD1 (5 bases). From germline, CDR1 is SGHRS and CDR2 YFSETQ. This CDR3 region has 12 residues. V dropped 5 bases and J dropped 4 bases, with 8 bases sitting between them. The whole variable domain, filled in from reference TRBV5-1 and TRBJ2-3, reads KAGVTQTPRYLIKTRGQQVTLSCSPISGHRSVSWYQQTPGQGLQFLFEYFSETQRNKGNFPGRFSGRQFSNSRSEMNVSTLELGDSALYLCASSARADTQYFGPGTRLTVL.

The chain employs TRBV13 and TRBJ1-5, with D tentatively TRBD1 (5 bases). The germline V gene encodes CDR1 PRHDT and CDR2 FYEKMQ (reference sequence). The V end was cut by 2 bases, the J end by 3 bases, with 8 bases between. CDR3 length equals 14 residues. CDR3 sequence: CASSLTGDNQPQHF. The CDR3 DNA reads TGTGCCAGCAGCTTAACAGGAGACAATCAGCCCCAGCATTTT.

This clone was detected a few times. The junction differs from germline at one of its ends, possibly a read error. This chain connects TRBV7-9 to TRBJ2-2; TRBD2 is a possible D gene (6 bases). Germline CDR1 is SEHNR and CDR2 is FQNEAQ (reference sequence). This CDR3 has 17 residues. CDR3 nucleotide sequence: TGTTCCAGCAGCTTACGACTAGGAGTGTGGGTGCCCGGGGAGCTGTTTTTT. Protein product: CSSSLRLGVWVPGELFF.

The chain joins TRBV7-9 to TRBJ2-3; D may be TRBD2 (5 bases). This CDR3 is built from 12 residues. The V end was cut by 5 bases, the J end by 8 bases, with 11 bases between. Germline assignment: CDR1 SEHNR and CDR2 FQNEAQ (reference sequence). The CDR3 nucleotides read TGTGCCAGCAGCCCTGGGAGTATTACGCAGTATTTT. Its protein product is CASSPGSITQYF.

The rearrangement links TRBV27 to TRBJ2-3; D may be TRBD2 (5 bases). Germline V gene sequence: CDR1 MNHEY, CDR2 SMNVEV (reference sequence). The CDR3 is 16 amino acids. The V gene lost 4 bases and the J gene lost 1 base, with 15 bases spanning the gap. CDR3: CASSSFTRYGTDTQYF. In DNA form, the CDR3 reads TGTGCCAGCAGTTCGTTTACTAGATACGGCACAGATACGCAGTATTTT.

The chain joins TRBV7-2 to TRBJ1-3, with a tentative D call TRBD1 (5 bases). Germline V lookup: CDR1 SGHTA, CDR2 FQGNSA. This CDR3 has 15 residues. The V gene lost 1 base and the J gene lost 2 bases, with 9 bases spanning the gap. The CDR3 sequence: CASSLEGLAGNTIYF. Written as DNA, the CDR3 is TGTGCCAGCAGCTTAGAGGGGCTGGCTGGAAACACCATATATTTT. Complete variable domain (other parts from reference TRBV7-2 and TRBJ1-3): GAGVSQSPSNKVTEKGKDVELRCDPISGHTALYWYRQSLGQGLEFLIYFQGNSAPDKSGLPSDRFSAERTGGSVSTLTIQRTQQEDSAVYLCASSLEGLAGNTIYFGEGSWLTVV.

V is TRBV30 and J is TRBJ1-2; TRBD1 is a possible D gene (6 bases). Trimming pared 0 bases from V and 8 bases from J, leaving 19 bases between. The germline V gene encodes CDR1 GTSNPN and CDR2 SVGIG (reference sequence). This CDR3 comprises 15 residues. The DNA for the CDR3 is TGTGCCTGGAGTGTAATCACAGGGACGGCGGAGGGCTACACCTTC. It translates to CAWSVITGTAEGYTF. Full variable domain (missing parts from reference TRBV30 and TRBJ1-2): SQTIHQWPATLVQPVGSPLSLECTVEGTSNPNLYWYRQAAGRGLQLLFYSVGIGQISSEVPQNLSASRPQDRQFILSSKKLLLSDSGFYLCAWSVITGTAEGYTFGSGTRLTVV.

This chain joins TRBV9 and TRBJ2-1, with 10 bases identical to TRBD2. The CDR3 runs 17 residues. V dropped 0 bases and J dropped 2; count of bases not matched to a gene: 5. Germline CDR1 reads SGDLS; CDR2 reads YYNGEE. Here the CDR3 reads CASSVVSSGSTYNEQFF. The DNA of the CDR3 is TGTGCCAGCAGCGTAGTCTCTAGCGGGAGTACCTACAATGAGCAGTTCTTC.

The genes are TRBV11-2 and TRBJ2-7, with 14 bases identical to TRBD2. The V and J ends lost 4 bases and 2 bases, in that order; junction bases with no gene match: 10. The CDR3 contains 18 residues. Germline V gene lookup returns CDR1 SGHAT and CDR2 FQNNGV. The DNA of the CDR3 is TGTGCCAGCAGCTCCCCGGGACTAGCGGGAGAAATTGCCTACGAGCAGTACTTC. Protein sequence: CASSSPGLAGEIAYEQYF.

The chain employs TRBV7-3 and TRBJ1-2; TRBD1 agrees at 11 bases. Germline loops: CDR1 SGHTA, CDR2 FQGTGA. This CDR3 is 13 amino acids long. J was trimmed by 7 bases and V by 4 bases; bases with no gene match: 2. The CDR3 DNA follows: TGTGCCAGCAGCTCCGGGACAGGGGGTGGCTACACCTTC. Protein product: CASSSGTGGGYTF.

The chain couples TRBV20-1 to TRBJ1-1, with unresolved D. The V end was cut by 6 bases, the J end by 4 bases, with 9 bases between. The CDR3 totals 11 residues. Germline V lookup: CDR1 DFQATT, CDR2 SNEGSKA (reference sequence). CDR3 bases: TGCAGTGCCCGGAGGACCACTGAAGCTTTCTTT. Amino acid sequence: CSARRTTEAFF.

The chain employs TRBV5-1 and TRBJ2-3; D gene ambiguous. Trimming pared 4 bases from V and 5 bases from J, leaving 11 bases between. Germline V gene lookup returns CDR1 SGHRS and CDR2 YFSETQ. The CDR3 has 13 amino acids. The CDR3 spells CASSREHLDTQYF. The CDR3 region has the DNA TGCGCCAGCAGCCGCGAGCATTTAGATACGCAGTATTTT.

CDR3 sequence (DNA): TGTGCCAGCAGCGTAGCTACCGGGGGGGGACCCTACGAGCAGTACTTC. This sequence encodes CASSVATGGGPYEQYF. V gene TRBV9 combines with J gene TRBJ2-7; 8 bases are shared with TRBD2. Losses at the gene ends were 0 bases for V and 2 bases for J; bases not matched to a gene: 7. Germline CDR1 and CDR2: SGDLS and YYNGEE. The CDR3 is 16 amino acids.

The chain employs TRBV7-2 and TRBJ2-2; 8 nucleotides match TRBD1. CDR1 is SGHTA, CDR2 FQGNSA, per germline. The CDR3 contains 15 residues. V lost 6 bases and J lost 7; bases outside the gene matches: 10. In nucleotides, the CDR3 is TGTGCCAGCAGACGTAGGACAGGGACGAACGGGGAGCTGTTTTTT. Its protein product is CASRRRTGTNGELFF.

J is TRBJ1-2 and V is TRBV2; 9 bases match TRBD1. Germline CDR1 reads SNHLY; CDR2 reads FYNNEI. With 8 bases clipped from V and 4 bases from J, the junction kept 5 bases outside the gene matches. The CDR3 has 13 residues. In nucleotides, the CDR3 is TGTGCCAGCCACCGGGACAGGGCCTATGGCTACACCTTC. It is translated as CASHRDRAYGYTF.

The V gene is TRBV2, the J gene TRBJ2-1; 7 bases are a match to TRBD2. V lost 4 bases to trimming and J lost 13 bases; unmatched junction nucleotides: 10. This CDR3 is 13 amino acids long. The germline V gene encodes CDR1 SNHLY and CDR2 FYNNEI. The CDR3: CASSGDSGPFQFF. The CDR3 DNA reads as TGTGCCAGCAGTGGAGATAGCGGGCCTTTTCAGTTCTTC.